These 20 T cell receptor beta chains were sequenced from one sample in a study of radiation and T cells in renal cell carcinoma. Assay used: immunoSEQ multiplex PCR; TCRdb lists only in-frame clones, some missing. The repertoire holds some 43,000 clones, with roughly 82% as singletons. The sample's time point: blood 4 weeks post-SBRT, at nephrectomy. Treatment in this sample: 15 Gy SBRT to primary tumor, nephrectomy 4 weeks later. Sequences were derived from blood, sampled from a patient whose treatment included radiotherapy and nephrectomy. The receptors shown here come from a woman between 65 and 79 years old with renal cell carcinoma.

Notes on this clone: Other DNA sequences within the sample encode an identical CDR3. In DNA form, the CDR3 reads TGCAGCGTTAATCCAGGGCAGGAGACCCAGTACTTC. Translated, it gives CSVNPGQETQYF. The V gene is TRBV29-1, the J gene TRBJ2-5; weak D call: TRBD1 (5 bases). The CDR3 is made up of 12 amino acids. Trimming took 5 bases from V and 5 from J, leaving 12 bases between them. The germline gives CDR1 SQVTM, CDR2 ANQGSEA.

J is TRBJ2-7 and V is TRBV9, with TRBD2 identical over 8 bases. After removal of 3 bases from V and 3 bases from J, the junction contained 5 bases not matched to a gene. This CDR3 is 14 amino acids long. The germline gives CDR1 SGDLS, CDR2 YYNGEE. CDR3 DNA sequence: TGTGCCAGCAGCGCCACCACTAGCGGCTACGAGCAGTACTTC. It translates to CASSATTSGYEQYF.

This chain links TRBV28 with TRBJ2-2, with D unresolved. The germline V gene encodes CDR1 MDHEN and CDR2 SYDVKM. The CDR3 spans 16 residues. The V end was cut by 3 bases, the J end by 1 base, with 12 bases between. The CDR3 is CASSFLSIGNTGELFF. CDR3 coding DNA: TGTGCCAGCAGTTTCCTTAGTATCGGGAACACCGGGGAGCTGTTTTTT. Variable domain in full (rest from reference TRBV28 and TRBJ2-2): DVKVTQSSRYLVKRTGEKVFLECVQDMDHENMFWYRQDPGLGLRLIYFSYDVKMKEKGDIPEGYSVSREKKERFSLILESASTNQTSMYLCASSFLSIGNTGELFFGEGSRLTVL.

The chain has TRBV2 and TRBJ2-1, with 7 nucleotides matching TRBD2. In germline, CDR1 is SNHLY, CDR2 FYNNEI. The CDR3 is made up of 14 amino acids. The junction had 14 bases not matched to a gene; V was cut back by 4 bases and J by 14 bases. CDR3 DNA: TGTGCCAGCAGTGGGGGGGTGACTAGCCCGATGGAGTTCTTC. It codes for CASSGGVTSPMEFF.

The chain recombines TRBV27 with TRBJ2-2; D assignment may be TRBD1 or TRBD2 (5 bases each). The CDR3 is 15 amino acids. Germline assignment: CDR1 MNHEY and CDR2 SMNVEV (reference sequence). The V end was cut by 3 bases, the J end by 6 bases, with 14 bases between. CDR3 DNA sequence: TGTGCCAGCAGTTTTGGGGGTAGCTTGGCCGGGGAGCTGTTTTTT. Its translation: CASSFGGSLAGELFF.

V usage is TRBV5-4 and J usage is TRBJ2-7; 7 bases map to TRBD1. This CDR3 region has 15 residues. Trimming at V came to 0 bases and at J to 1 base, leaving 4 bases not matched to a gene. Germline CDR1 is SGHNT and CDR2 is YYREEE (reference sequence). In DNA, the CDR3 is TGTGCCAGCAGCTTGGTGCCGGGACAGTCCTACGAGCAGTACTTC. It translates to CASSLVPGQSYEQYF.

CDR3 bases: TGTGCCAGCATTAAATCGTTGATGAACACTGAAGCTTTCTTT. Its protein product is CASIKSLMNTEAFF. The chain combines TRBV6-5 with TRBJ1-1; D gene ambiguous. V lost 7 bases to trimming and J lost 0 bases, with 12 bases between them. CDR1 is MNHEY and CDR2 is SVGAGI in the germline V gene. CDR3 length: 14 residues.

V usage is TRBV28 and J usage is TRBJ1-4, with D hard to call. Trimming left V 1 base short and J 5 bases short, with 11 bases between. The CDR3 covers 15 residues. Germline assignment: CDR1 MDHEN and CDR2 SYDVKM. CDR3 nucleotides: TGTGCCAGCAGTTTATTGGACCAGTTAAATGAAAAACTGTTTTTT. Translated, it gives CASSLLDQLNEKLFF.

This chain connects TRBV6-1 to TRBJ2-7; D may correspond to TRBD1 or TRBD2 (5 bases each). The V end lost 6 bases, the J end lost 5 bases, and 11 bases lay between the germline ends. Germline CDR1 MNHNS, CDR2 SASEGT. This CDR3 has 12 amino acids. For the CDR3, the DNA is TGTGCCAGCAGCAAGAGGGGAAACGAGCAGTACTTC. Its translation: CASSKRGNEQYF.

This chain joins TRBV27 and TRBJ2-7; the match to TRBD2 covers 7 bases. Trimming removed 6 bases from V and 0 bases from J; junction bases left unmatched: 11. Germline V CDR1 and CDR2: MNHEY, SMNVEV (reference sequence). The CDR3 is made up of 16 amino acids. CDR3 protein: CASSSVAGVSSYEQYF. The CDR3 coding sequence is TGTGCCAGCAGCTCCGTCGCGGGAGTTAGCTCCTACGAGCAGTACTTC.

CDR3 protein: CASSQDRQQGTIYF. The DNA for the CDR3 is TGTGCCAGCAGCCAAGATCGTCAGCAAGGCACCATATATTTT. V and J are TRBV14 and TRBJ1-3; D not certain. Germline values: CDR1 SGHDN, CDR2 FVKESK. Trimming removed 0 bases from V and 9 bases from J, with 12 bases in between. The CDR3 is 14 amino acids.

The V call is TRBV7-8, the J call TRBJ2-5; possibly TRBD2 for D (6 bases). The germline V gene encodes CDR1 SGHVS and CDR2 FQNEAQ. V was cut by 5 bases and J by 2 bases, with 12 bases left in between. The CDR3 loop spans 14 amino acids. CDR3 sequence (DNA): TGTGCCAGCAGCCCCCGGGGGAGGCAAGAGACCCAGTACTTC. Its protein is CASSPRGRQETQYF. The full variable domain, in which reference TRBV7-8 and TRBJ2-5 provide the parts outside the CDR3, is GAGVSQSPRYKVAKRGQDVALRCDPISGHVSLFWYQQALGQGPEFLTYFQNEAQLDKSGLPSDRFFAERPEGSVSTLKIQRTQQEDSAVYLCASSPRGRQETQYFGPGTRLLVL.

This rearrangement joins TRBV2 to TRBJ2-7; D is ambiguous. Trimming removed 3 bases from V and 2 bases from J, with 11 bases in between. The CDR3 loop spans 14 amino acids. The germline V gene has CDR1 SNHLY and CDR2 FYNNEI. The CDR3: CASSEQLAAYEQYF. The CDR3 region has the DNA TGTGCCAGCAGTGAGCAATTGGCAGCCTACGAGCAGTACTTC.

The V gene is TRBV6-1, the J gene TRBJ1-1; 8 nucleotides match TRBD1. J lost 3 bases, V lost 6 bases, and 6 bases had no gene match. CDR1 MNHNS and CDR2 SASEGT come from the germline V gene. The length of the CDR3 is 14 residues. Written as DNA, the CDR3 is TGTGCCAGCAGCGGTCAGGGGGCTCACACTGAAGCTTTCTTT. The encoded protein is CASSGQGAHTEAFF.

The rearrangement links TRBV29-1 to TRBJ2-5; no reliable D call. Germline CDR1 and CDR2: SQVTM and ANQGSEA. The CDR3 sequence is 12 residues long. V lost 5 bases and J 3 bases, leaving 10 bases between the germline ends. CDR3 in amino acids: CSVNGLEETQYF. The DNA for the CDR3 is TGCAGCGTTAATGGGCTCGAAGAGACCCAGTACTTC.

This sequence joins TRBV7-2 and TRBJ1-3; possibly TRBD1 for D (5 bases). The CDR3 covers 13 residues. Germline-derived CDR1 and CDR2 are SGHTA and FQGNSA. The ends were cut back, 5 bases at V and 4 bases at J, with 9 bases in the middle. CDR3 in DNA: TGTGCCAGCAGCCCCGGGGGGGGAAACACCATATATTTT. This translates into CASSPGGGNTIYF.

The chain couples TRBV5-4 to TRBJ2-7; 7 nucleotides match TRBD1. V shed 1 base and J 6 bases; nucleotides not matched to a gene: 1. The CDR3 length is 12 residues. The germline gives CDR1 SGHNT, CDR2 YYREEE (reference sequence). CDR3 residues: CASSLTGVEQYF. The CDR3 DNA follows: TGTGCCAGCAGCTTGACAGGGGTCGAGCAGTACTTC.

In this sample, this clone turned up a few times. The rearrangement links TRBV5-1 to TRBJ1-2; D not certain. The ends were cut back, 1 base at V and 6 bases at J, with 10 bases in the middle. The CDR3 contains 13 residues. Looked up from germline, CDR1 is SGHRS and CDR2 is YFSETQ. Written as DNA, the CDR3 is TGCGCCAGCAGCTTGAACACGCGGGATGGCTACACCTTC. Its translation: CASSLNTRDGYTF.

The J gene is TRBJ2-1, the V gene TRBV11-2; TRBD1 agrees at 11 bases. The J segment lost 4 bases and the V segment lost 5 bases, leaving 4 bases of the junction unmatched. Germline V gene lookup returns CDR1 SGHAT and CDR2 FQNNGV. The CDR3 runs to 15 residues. The chain's CDR3 is CASSLGTGGYNEQFF. CDR3 DNA: TGTGCCAGCAGCCTAGGGACAGGGGGTTACAATGAGCAGTTCTTC.

The rearrangement links TRBV18 to TRBJ2-3; no clear D gene. V was shortened by 3 bases and J by 0 bases, with 4 bases between the two germline ends. The CDR3 length is 13 residues. Germline assignment: CDR1 KGHSH and CDR2 LQKENI. The CDR3 DNA reads TGTGCCAGCTCACCGGACAGCACAGATACGCAGTATTTT. As protein: CASSPDSTDTQYF.